Following are 20 T cell receptor beta chains from one sample sequenced in a study of cytomegalovirus exposure and HLA in healthy donors. Researchers ran the PCR with 60 Vbeta and 13 Jbeta primers. TCRdb's table, derived via immunoSEQ multiplex PCR, lists solely in-frame clones and lacks some. The sample includes some 150,000 clones, roughly 73% of them seen just once. The sequenced sample was PBMCs. These TCRs come from a male donor in good health and CMV-seronegative.

The gene calls are TRBV9 and TRBJ1-1; the D gene is possibly TRBD1 (6 bases). The CDR3 extends over 16 amino acids. V shed 0 bases and J shed 4 bases, with 16 bases lying between them. CDR1 and CDR2 from the germline V gene are SGDLS and YYNGEE. This CDR3 is CASSVEDPGEGTEAFF. CDR3 DNA: TGTGCCAGCAGCGTAGAGGATCCAGGGGAGGGCACTGAAGCTTTCTTT. The whole variable domain, remainder taken from reference TRBV9 and TRBJ1-1, is DSGVTQTPKHLITATGQRVTLRCSPRSGDLSVYWYQQSLDQGLQFLIQYYNGEERAKGNILERFSAQQFPDLHSELNLSSLELGDSALYFCASSVEDPGEGTEAFFGQGTRLTVV.

The chain recombines TRBV30 with TRBJ1-2, with a possible D match to TRBD1 (5 bases). The germline V and J ends were trimmed by 7 bases and 3 bases, with 18 bases remaining between them. The CDR3 is 14 residues long. The V gene's germline CDR1 is GTSNPN and CDR2 SVGIG (reference sequence). The CDR3 loop is CASAPGVGDYGYTF. The DNA for the CDR3 is TGTGCCTCCGCCCCGGGGGTAGGGGACTATGGCTACACCTTC.

The rearrangement uses TRBV28 and TRBJ1-5, with TRBD1 matching 9 bases. CDR3 length: 16 residues. Germline CDR1 MDHEN, CDR2 SYDVKM. V lost 3 bases to trimming and J lost 2 bases; unmatched junction nucleotides: 5. The CDR3 protein is CASSFGTGLGNQPQHF. In DNA form, the CDR3 reads TGTGCCAGCAGTTTCGGGACAGGGTTGGGCAATCAGCCCCAGCATTTT.

The V call is TRBV19, the J call TRBJ1-1; possible D gene TRBD1, 5 bases. This CDR3 has 15 amino acids. CDR1 is LNHDA and CDR2 is SQIVND in the germline V gene (reference sequence). The V end lost 5 bases, the J end lost 6 bases, and 19 bases lay between the germline ends. The CDR3 sequence: CASSSPQGGVAEAFF. Written as DNA, the CDR3 is TGTGCCAGTAGTTCCCCGCAGGGAGGCGTTGCTGAAGCTTTCTTT.

This rearrangement joins TRBV6-1 to TRBJ2-3, with unresolved D. From germline, CDR1 is MNHNS and CDR2 SASEGT. V was trimmed by 9 bases and J by 2 bases, leaving 12 bases between them. The CDR3 consists of 13 residues. CDR3 in amino acids: CASRLLLTDTQYF. The CDR3 nucleotides are TGTGCCAGTAGACTCCTCCTCACAGATACGCAGTATTTT.

V gene TRBV6-1 combines with J gene TRBJ2-7; D might be TRBD2 (6 bases). The CDR3 has 14 amino acids. In germline, CDR1 is MNHNS, CDR2 SASEGT. V lost 5 bases to trimming and J lost 2 bases, with 13 bases between them. CDR3 sequence (DNA): TGTGCCAGCAGTCCCGGGGGACTCCCCTACGAGCAGTACTTC. Translating gives CASSPGGLPYEQYF.

V is TRBV6-1 and J is TRBJ1-6; TRBD1 matches at 7 bases. The germline V gene has CDR1 MNHNS and CDR2 SASEGT. The CDR3 is made up of 13 amino acids. V was clipped by 6 bases and J by 7 bases; unmatched bases: 3. The CDR3: CASSWDSNSPLHF. CDR3 DNA sequence: TGTGCCAGCAGCTGGGACAGCAATTCACCCCTCCACTTT.

J is TRBJ2-1 and V is TRBV19, with 10 bases fitting TRBD1. V shed 5 bases, J shed 7 bases, and the junction held 11 bases outside the gene matches. CDR1 is LNHDA, CDR2 SQIVND, per germline (reference sequence). The CDR3 loop spans 16 amino acids. CDR3 DNA sequence: TGTGCCAGTAGTTCAATACGGACAGGGGGAAGGAATGAGCAGTTCTTC. As protein: CASSSIRTGGRNEQFF.

The chain carries TRBV7-8 and TRBJ1-6, with D perhaps matching TRBD1 (5 bases). Germline V gene sequence: CDR1 SGHVS, CDR2 FQNEAQ. Trimming took off 1 base at V and 7 bases at J, with 8 bases between the two ends. The CDR3 is made up of 14 amino acids. Written as DNA, the CDR3 is TGTGCCAGCAGCTTAGGCAGGGTAAATTCACCCCTCCACTTT. Residues: CASSLGRVNSPLHF.

This clone was seen only a few times. The rearrangement uses TRBV29-1 and TRBJ1-4; no clear D. V was pared by 5 bases and J by 8 bases, with 15 bases between. This CDR3 spans 13 amino acids. CDR1 and CDR2 from the germline V gene are SQVTM and ANQGSEA. This chain's CDR3 is CSVWGEGDEKLFF. The CDR3 DNA sequence: TGCAGCGTTTGGGGAGAGGGCGACGAAAAACTGTTTTTT.

The V and J genes are TRBV19 and TRBJ2-7; D is possibly TRBD1 (6 bases). The CDR3 is 17 amino acids. Germline V lookup: CDR1 LNHDA, CDR2 SQIVND (reference sequence). V was shortened by 5 bases and J by 4 bases, with 24 bases between the two germline ends. The CDR3 DNA reads as TGTGCCAGTAGTCCCCACCCCGGGGACACAGCCTTTTACGAGCAGTACTTC. Its protein is CASSPHPGDTAFYEQYF.

The chain combines TRBV5-1 with TRBJ2-7; D might be TRBD1 (5 bases). Germline V gene data show CDR1 as SGHRS and CDR2 as YFSETQ. V was shortened by 2 bases and J by 3 bases, with 9 bases between the two germline ends. The CDR3 is made up of 13 amino acids. This CDR3 reads CASSLIRDYEQYF. The CDR3 bases are TGCGCCAGCAGCTTAATCAGGGACTACGAGCAGTACTTC.

The J gene is TRBJ2-3, the V gene TRBV9; D is perhaps TRBD2 (6 bases). Germline lookup yields CDR1 SGDLS and CDR2 YYNGEE. V was cut by 4 bases and J by 2 bases, with 14 bases left in between. The CDR3 extends over 15 amino acids. The CDR3 nucleotides are TGTGCCAGCAGCCTCGCCGGGGGTGACACAGATACGCAGTATTTT. Amino acids: CASSLAGGDTDTQYF.

The chain uses TRBV11-2 and TRBJ2-7; the match to TRBD2 covers 11 bases. Germline-derived CDR1 and CDR2 are SGHAT and FQNNGV. The CDR3 has 15 amino acids. J was trimmed by 1 base and V by 5 bases; bases with no gene match: 4. In DNA, the CDR3 is TGTGCCAGCAGCCAGACTAGCGGGACTTCCTACGAGCAGTACTTC. Protein sequence: CASSQTSGTSYEQYF.

The chain recombines TRBV5-5 with TRBJ2-3; 7 nucleotides match TRBD2. Unmatched junction bases numbered 5, after V lost 0 bases and J lost 4 bases. CDR1 and CDR2 from the germline V gene are SGHKS and YYEKEE (reference sequence). The CDR3 contains 15 residues. The DNA for the CDR3 is TGTGCCAGCAGCTTGGTGGGAGGGATCGCAGATACGCAGTATTTT. Translation gives CASSLVGGIADTQYF.

DNA for the CDR3: TGTGCCAGCAGAATCGACAGGTCGTCTGGAAACACCATATATTTT. Translated: CASRIDRSSGNTIYF. The rearrangement joins TRBV6-5 to TRBJ1-3, with TRBD1 as a possible D gene (6 bases). The CDR3 covers 15 residues. V lost 6 bases, J lost 1 base, and 13 bases lay in between. Germline V gene lookup returns CDR1 MNHEY and CDR2 SVGAGI.

V and J are TRBV19 and TRBJ2-3; D is perhaps TRBD2 (5 bases). This CDR3 region has 15 residues. Per germline, CDR1 LNHDA and CDR2 SQIVND (reference sequence). The V end was cut by 2 bases, the J end by 0 bases, with 9 bases between. CDR3 DNA sequence: TGTGCCAGTAGTATATTAAGGACTAGCACAGATACGCAGTATTTT. This gives the protein CASSILRTSTDTQYF.

The genes are TRBV27 and TRBJ1-1; D unclear. Germline V gene data show CDR1 as MNHEY and CDR2 as SMNVEV (reference sequence). This CDR3 contains 13 residues. V lost 7 bases to trimming and J lost 1 base, with 10 bases between them. In DNA, the CDR3 is TGTGCCAGCACCCCGGGAGGGAACACTGAAGCTTTCTTT. It is translated as CASTPGGNTEAFF.

DNA of the CDR3: TGCGCCAGCAGCCATCTTGTTGGGGGGGGCCGCTCCTACGAGCAGTACTTC. Amino acids: CASSHLVGGGRSYEQYF. The chain uses TRBV4-1 and TRBJ2-7, with a tentative D call TRBD2 (7 bases). V gave up 3 bases and J gave up 0 bases, with 18 bases separating them. The CDR3 length is 17 residues. Looked up from germline, CDR1 is MGHRA and CDR2 is YSYEKL.

The gene calls are TRBV7-2 and TRBJ1-1; D not resolved. The CDR3 is 14 residues long. Germline V gene lookup returns CDR1 SGHTA and CDR2 FQGNSA. The V end was cut by 4 bases, the J end by 0 bases, with 9 bases between. In DNA, the CDR3 is TGTGCCAGCAGCTACGCCGGTCTGAACACTGAAGCTTTCTTT. Its translation is CASSYAGLNTEAFF.